These 14 T cell receptor beta chains came from one sample sequenced in a study of CD8 T cells in Susac syndrome. With random hexamers, reverse transcription was performed on 0.5 to 1 ug of RNA. TCRdb redid the calling of the immunoSEQ multiplex PCR reads with MiXCR, one entry per CDR3 protein. The data contain 180,000 or so distinct CDR3 sequences, just under 95% of them singletons. Sequenced: CD4+ T cells from PBMCs. The receptors derive from a human donor with Susac syndrome.

The chain carries TRBV4-2 and TRBJ2-5, with 14 bases fitting TRBD2. The trim removed 2 bases at V and 3 bases at J, leaving 2 bases unmatched. This CDR3 has 16 amino acids. CDR1 is LGHNA, CDR2 YNFKEQ, per germline. This chain's CDR3 is CASSQPGLAGEETQYF. The CDR3 coding sequence is TGTGCCAGCAGCCAACCGGGACTAGCGGGAGAAGAGACCCAGTACTTC.

This clonotype has only one observation. This chain connects TRBV24-1 to TRBJ2-6, with unresolved D. This CDR3 is 17 amino acids long. The V gene's germline CDR1 is KGHDR and CDR2 SFDVKD. Trimming removed 5 bases at V and 0 bases at J, with 13 bases between. CDR3 DNA sequence: TGTGCCACCAGTGGACAAGAACACACCTCTGGGGCCAACGTCCTGACTTTC. This sequence encodes CATSGQEHTSGANVLTF.

V is TRBV27 and J is TRBJ1-6; D is possibly TRBD1 (5 bases). The CDR3 runs to 13 residues. From germline, CDR1 is MNHEY and CDR2 SMNVEV (reference sequence). V was shortened by 3 bases and J by 9 bases, with 9 bases between the two germline ends. The DNA of the CDR3 is TGTGCCAGCAGTTTTTCCCAGGGTTCACCCCTCCACTTT. Translating it yields CASSFSQGSPLHF.

In its sample, this clonotype was seen once. V is TRBV12-3 or TRBV12-4 and J is TRBJ2-5; D is ambiguous. This CDR3 has 12 residues. Trimming pared 4 bases from V and 5 bases from J, leaving 8 bases between. CDR3 residues: CASSSTGETQYF. DNA for the CDR3: TGTGCCAGCAGTTCCACCGGGGAGACCCAGTACTTC.

The genes are TRBV7-3 and TRBJ2-1, with unresolved D. V shed 4 bases and J shed 10 bases, with 11 bases lying between them. The CDR3 length is 12 residues. Per germline, CDR1 SGHTA and CDR2 FQGTGA. CDR3 DNA: TGTGCCAGCAGCTCAAGACTTGGCGAGCAGTTCTTC. Amino acids: CASSSRLGEQFF.

V usage is TRBV30 and J usage is TRBJ2-7; unclear D gene. The V gene lost 1 base and the J gene lost 0 bases, with 13 bases spanning the gap. The CDR3 spans 15 residues. From germline, CDR1 is GTSNPN and CDR2 SVGIG (reference sequence). The CDR3 DNA reads as TGTGCCTGGAGTGGTGGCCGGGTTAGCTCCTACGAGCAGTACTTC. Translated: CAWSGGRVSSYEQYF.

DNA of the CDR3: TGTGCCAGCAGCCCCGGGGCAGGGGCTCAGCCCCAGCATTTT. Protein sequence: CASSPGAGAQPQHF. The chain carries TRBV7-2 and TRBJ1-5, with D possibly TRBD1 on 6 matching bases. Germline V gives CDR1 SGHTA, CDR2 FQGNSA. V was clipped by 5 bases and J by 6 bases, with 14 bases between them. The CDR3 contains 14 residues.

V and J are TRBV28 and TRBJ2-2; D could derive from TRBD1 or TRBD2 (7 bases each). This CDR3 is 17 amino acids long. Trimming cost V 0 bases and J 5 bases, with 16 bases left between them. From germline, CDR1 is MDHEN and CDR2 SYDVKM. Here the CDR3 reads CASSLWTGTTGTGELFF. For the CDR3, the DNA is TGTGCCAGCAGTTTATGGACAGGGACTACTGGGACCGGGGAGCTGTTTTTT.

J is TRBJ1-1 and V is TRBV6-5; D is uncertain. Between the trimmed V and J ends, which lost 2 bases and 1 base, there was a span of 5 bases. The V gene's germline CDR1 is MNHEY and CDR2 SVGAGI. The CDR3 runs 13 residues. The CDR3 region is CASSYAGNTEAFF. The DNA for the CDR3 is TGTGCCAGCAGTTACGCGGGGAACACTGAAGCTTTCTTT.

V is TRBV2 and J is TRBJ2-1; 14 bases agree with TRBD2. CDR3 length: 20 residues. With 6 bases clipped from V and 4 bases from J, the junction kept 17 bases outside the gene matches. CDR1 and CDR2 from the germline V gene are SNHLY and FYNNEI. The CDR3 loop is CASSNPPGLAGGRMYNEQFF. DNA for the CDR3: TGTGCCAGCAGCAACCCTCCAGGACTAGCGGGAGGCAGGATGTACAATGAGCAGTTCTTC. The whole variable domain, filled in from reference TRBV2 and TRBJ2-1, reads EPEVTQTPSHQVTQMGQEVILRCVPISNHLYFYWYRQILGQKVEFLVSFYNNEISEKSEIFDDQFSVERPDGSNFTLKIRSTKLEDSAMYFCASSNPPGLAGGRMYNEQFFGPGTRLTVL.

This chain connects TRBV9 to TRBJ2-1, with TRBD2 identical over 8 bases. From germline, CDR1 is SGDLS and CDR2 YYNGEE. The CDR3 consists of 16 residues. Trimming cost V 0 bases and J 9 bases; bases outside gene matches: 11. CDR3 bases: TGTGCCAGCAGCGTAGCGGTCGGGGGGGCCGTGGGTGAGCAGTTCTTC. This gives the protein CASSVAVGGAVGEQFF. The entire variable domain, with the rest obtained from reference TRBV9 and TRBJ2-1, is as follows: DSGVTQTPKHLITATGQRVTLRCSPRSGDLSVYWYQQSLDQGLQFLIQYYNGEERAKGNILERFSAQQFPDLHSELNLSSLELGDSALYFCASSVAVGGAVGEQFFGPGTRLTVL.

The chain joins TRBV20-1 to TRBJ2-3; no definite D call. This CDR3 region has 13 residues. The germline V gene has CDR1 DFQATT and CDR2 SNEGSKA (reference sequence). Between the trimmed V and J ends, which lost 7 bases and 0 bases, there was a span of 11 bases. The CDR3 protein is CSVSVTSTDTQYF. CDR3 coding DNA: TGCAGTGTATCAGTAACTAGCACAGATACGCAGTATTTT.

The gene calls are TRBV7-6 and TRBJ1-2; 9 positions match TRBD1. Trimming took 4 bases from V and 4 from J; bases not matched to a gene: 10. The CDR3 spans 16 residues. Per germline, CDR1 SGHVS and CDR2 FNYEAQ. The CDR3 loop reads CASSYEATGGGYGYTF. The CDR3 DNA reads as TGTGCCAGCAGCTACGAAGCGACAGGGGGTGGCTATGGCTACACCTTC. Using reference TRBV7-6 and TRBJ1-2 for the parts outside the CDR3, the full variable domain is GAGVSQSPRYKVTKRGQDVALRCDPISGHVSLYWYRQALGQGPEFLTYFNYEAQQDKSGLPNDRFSAERPEGSISTLTIQRTEQRDSAMYRCASSYEATGGGYGYTFGSGTRLTVV.

The chain combines TRBV6-5 with TRBJ1-1; D is possibly TRBD1 (5 bases). Trimming pared 6 bases from V and 1 base from J, leaving 15 bases between. This CDR3 is built from 15 residues. Germline loops: CDR1 MNHEY, CDR2 SVGAGI. The CDR3 DNA sequence: TGTGCCAGCAGACCCGGGGGGGGTCGGAACACTGAAGCTTTCTTT. Protein sequence: CASRPGGGRNTEAFF.